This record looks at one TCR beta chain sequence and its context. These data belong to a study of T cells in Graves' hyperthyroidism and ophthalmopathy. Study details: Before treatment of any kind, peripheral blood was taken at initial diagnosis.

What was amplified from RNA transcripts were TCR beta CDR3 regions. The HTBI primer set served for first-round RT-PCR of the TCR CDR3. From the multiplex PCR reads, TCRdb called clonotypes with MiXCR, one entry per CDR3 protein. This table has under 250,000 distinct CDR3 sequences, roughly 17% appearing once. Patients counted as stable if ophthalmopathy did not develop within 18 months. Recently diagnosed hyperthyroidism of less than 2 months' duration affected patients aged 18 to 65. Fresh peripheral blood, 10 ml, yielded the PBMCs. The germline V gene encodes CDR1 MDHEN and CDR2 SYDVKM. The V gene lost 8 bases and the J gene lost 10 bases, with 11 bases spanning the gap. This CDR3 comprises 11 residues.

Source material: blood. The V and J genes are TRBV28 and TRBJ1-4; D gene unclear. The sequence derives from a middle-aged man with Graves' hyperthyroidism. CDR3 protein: CASSRNRKLFF. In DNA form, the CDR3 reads TGTGCCAGCTCAAGGAACAGAAAACTGTTTTTT.